Sequencing of this TCR beta chain was carried out in a study of T-cell reconstitution after alpha-beta-depleted transplantation in children. Unique molecular identifiers were incorporated during preparation of the TCRbeta library. Using its own MiXCR run on the PCR reads, TCRdb lists one record per CDR3 protein. The sample carries hundreds of thousands of distinct CDR3 sequences, roughly 15% recorded once. The table lists this clonotype with a few counts. The CDR3 runs to 15 residues. Germline V gene lookup returns CDR1 PRHDT and CDR2 FYEKMQ (reference sequence). The J segment lost 5 bases and the V segment lost 4 bases, leaving 7 bases of the junction unmatched.

This TCR came from a boy under two years old who had a stem cell transplant for Wiskott-Aldrich syndrome, so the T cells may come from the graft donor. The sequencing used PBMCs, mostly from graft donor cells, collected 360 days after TCRalphabeta/CD19-depleted stem cell transplant. This chain joins TRBV13 and TRBJ2-3; 9 bases agree with TRBD1. The CDR3: CASSSDRGDVDTQYF. For the CDR3, the DNA is TGTGCCAGCAGCTCGGACAGGGGAGACGTAGATACGCAGTATTTT.